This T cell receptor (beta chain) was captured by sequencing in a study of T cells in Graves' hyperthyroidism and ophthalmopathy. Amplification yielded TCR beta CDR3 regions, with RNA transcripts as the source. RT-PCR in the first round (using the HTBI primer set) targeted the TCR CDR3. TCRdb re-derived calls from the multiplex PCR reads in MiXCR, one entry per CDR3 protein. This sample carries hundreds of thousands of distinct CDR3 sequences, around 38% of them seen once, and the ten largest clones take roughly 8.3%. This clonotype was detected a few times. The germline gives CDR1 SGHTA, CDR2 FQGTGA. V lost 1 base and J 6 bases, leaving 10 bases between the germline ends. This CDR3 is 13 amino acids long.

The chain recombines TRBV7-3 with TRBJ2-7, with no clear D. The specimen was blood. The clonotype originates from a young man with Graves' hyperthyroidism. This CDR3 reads CASSLKAGLEQYF. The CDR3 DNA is TGTGCCAGCAGCTTAAAGGCAGGCCTCGAGCAGTACTTC.